This is a list of T cell receptor beta chains from one sample in a study of blood T cell repertoires in COVID-19. Libraries were prepared by immunoSEQ multiplex PCR; TCRdb keeps only in-frame clonotypes and omits some of them. The sample comprises around 170,000 clones, roughly 90% of which are singletons, and roughly 26% rests with the top ten. The material sequenced was peripheral blood. These receptors originate from a man aged 60-69 years with acute or convalescent COVID-19. The CDR3 runs from the conserved cysteine through the conserved F or W. A D gene is named only where the DNA matches it firmly. Clone sizes are given selectively: once, few, many, or a class where the clone is expanded.

J: TRBJ2-1; size: .; D: .; V: TRBV24-1; DNA: TGTGCCACCAGTGATTTCAAACAGGCTAACAATGAGCAGTTCTTC; CDR3: CATSDFKQANNEQFF
J: TRBJ1-2; size: .; D: .; V: TRBV3-1/TRBV3-2; DNA: TGTGCCAGCAGCCAAGAGGGGCGCCGCGGGGGTGGCTACACCTTC; CDR3: CASSQEGRRGGGYTF
J: TRBJ1-3; size: .; D: .; V: TRBV18; DNA: TGTGCCAGCTCACCACGGACAACTAACTCTGGAAACACCATATATTTT; CDR3: CASSPRTTNSGNTIYF
J: TRBJ2-3; size: .; D: .; V: TRBV5-1; DNA: TGCGCCAGCAGCTTGGATGCGGCCTACACAGATACGCAGTATTTT; CDR3: CASSLDAAYTDTQYF
J: TRBJ2-1; size: once; D: TRBD2; V: TRBV18; DNA: TGTGCCAGCTCACCACCACGGGGGGAGCCCCTCGGGGATGAGCAGTTCTTC; CDR3: CASSPPRGEPLGDEQFF
J: TRBJ1-4; size: .; D: .; V: TRBV6-1; DNA: TGTGCCAGCCGGGGGAATGAAAAACTGTTTTTT; CDR3: CASRGNEKLFF
J: TRBJ1-4; size: .; D: .; V: TRBV12-3/TRBV12-4; DNA: TGTGCCAGCAGCGTAAATGAAAAACTGTTTTTT; CDR3: CASSVNEKLFF
J: TRBJ1-6; size: .; D: TRBD1; V: TRBV5-4; DNA: TGTGCCAGCAACCACAAGGACAGGGAATGGTCACCCCTCCACTTT; CDR3: CASNHKDREWSPLHF
J: TRBJ1-5; size: .; D: TRBD1; V: TRBV29-1; DNA: TGCAGCACTCGGACAGGAGACCAGCCCCAGCATTTT; CDR3: CSTRTGDQPQHF
J: TRBJ1-6; size: .; D: TRBD1; V: TRBV19; DNA: TGTGCCAGTATCTCCTCCGGGACAGCGAATTCACCCCTCCACTTT; CDR3: CASISSGTANSPLHF
J: TRBJ2-1; size: .; D: TRBD1; V: TRBV7-7; DNA: TGTGCCAGCAGCTTAGCTGGGGGACAGTCTTACAATGAGCAGTTCTTC; CDR3: CASSLAGGQSYNEQFF
J: TRBJ2-1; size: .; D: .; V: TRBV5-1; DNA: TGCGCCAGCAGCCTTCAAATCGGGAGTGAGCAGTTCTTC; CDR3: CASSLQIGSEQFF
J: TRBJ2-2; size: .; D: TRBD1; V: TRBV24-1; DNA: TGTGCCACCAGTGATTCCAGACAGGGGAGGACCGGGGAGCTGTTTTTT; CDR3: CATSDSRQGRTGELFF
J: TRBJ1-2; size: .; D: TRBD1; V: TRBV7-2; DNA: TGTGCCAGCAGCACGGGACAGGATAACTATGGCTACACCTTC; CDR3: CASSTGQDNYGYTF
J: TRBJ2-6; size: .; D: .; V: TRBV24-1; DNA: TGTGCCACCAGTGATGGGCGAAGGGGGACTGGGGCCAACGTCCTGACTTTC; CDR3: CATSDGRRGTGANVLTF
J: TRBJ1-5; size: .; D: TRBD1; V: TRBV19; DNA: TGTGCCAGTAGTCAAGGGACAGGGATCAATCAGCCCCAGCATTTT; CDR3: CASSQGTGINQPQHF
J: TRBJ2-1; size: .; D: TRBD1; V: TRBV30; DNA: TGTGCCTGGAGTCTTCCGGGACAGGGGCCTTACAATGAGCAGTTCTTC; CDR3: CAWSLPGQGPYNEQFF
J: TRBJ1-1; size: .; D: .; V: TRBV5-1; DNA: TGCGCCAGCAGCTCCACTCGTGGAGGAGCTGAAGCTTTCTTT; CDR3: CASSSTRGGAEAFF
J: TRBJ1-2; size: .; D: TRBD1; V: TRBV5-1; DNA: TGCGCCAGCAGCTCCTTCACAGGGGTCCCCTCCGACTATGGCTACACCTTC; CDR3: CASSSFTGVPSDYGYTF
J: TRBJ2-7; size: .; D: .; V: TRBV2; DNA: TGTGCCAGCAGTGAAGCGGCCAGGGGTTACGAGCAGTACTTC; CDR3: CASSEAARGYEQYF
J: TRBJ2-6; size: .; D: .; V: TRBV6-5; DNA: TGTGCCAGCAGTTCCCCTCCCTCTGGGGCCAACGTCCTGACTTTC; CDR3: CASSSPPSGANVLTF
J: TRBJ2-1; size: .; D: TRBD1; V: TRBV13; DNA: TGTGCCAGCAGCTTAGCCTCCGGGACAGGGGAGTACAATGAGCAGTTCTTC; CDR3: CASSLASGTGEYNEQFF
J: TRBJ2-4; size: .; D: .; V: TRBV2; DNA: TGTGCCAGCAGTGAAGGAGCAGGATACATTCAGTACTTC; CDR3: CASSEGAGYIQYF
J: TRBJ1-4; size: .; D: TRBD1; V: TRBV5-1; DNA: TGCGCCAGCAAATCTTTACAGGGGGGTGCGGAAAAACTGTTTTTT; CDR3: CASKSLQGGAEKLFF
J: TRBJ1-4; size: .; D: .; V: TRBV20-1; DNA: TGCAGTGCTAGTTCAGGGTCTTTCACAACTAATGAAAAACTGTTTTTT; CDR3: CSASSGSFTTNEKLFF
J: TRBJ1-3; size: .; D: TRBD1; V: TRBV10-3; DNA: TGTGCCATCAGTGAGCAGGGGGCTGGCAACACCATATATTTT; CDR3: CAISEQGAGNTIYF
J: TRBJ2-1; size: .; D: TRBD2; V: TRBV5-1; DNA: TGCGCCAGCAGTTCACGAACTAGCGGGAAGGGTGAGCAGTTCTTC; CDR3: CASSSRTSGKGEQFF
J: TRBJ1-2; size: .; D: .; V: TRBV11-2; DNA: TGTGCCAGCAGCTTTGGGGTGAGGGGGACGGACTATGGCTACACCTTC; CDR3: CASSFGVRGTDYGYTF
J: TRBJ2-4; size: .; D: .; V: TRBV5-1; DNA: TGCGCCAGCAGCTTGTATCAGGGGAGAAACATTCAGTACTTC; CDR3: CASSLYQGRNIQYF
J: TRBJ2-7; size: .; D: .; V: TRBV5-1; DNA: TGCGCCAGCAGCCCACAGGGTGGGGAGCAGTACTTC; CDR3: CASSPQGGEQYF
J: TRBJ2-5; size: .; D: .; V: TRBV11-3; DNA: TGTGCCAGCAGCCGGGGAGACCAAGAGACCCAGTACTTC; CDR3: CASSRGDQETQYF
J: TRBJ2-7; size: once; D: TRBD2; V: TRBV7-9; DNA: TGTGCCAGCGGTCGTTGGACAGGGGCCGGGACTAGCGGTGAGCAGTACTTC; CDR3: CASGRWTGAGTSGEQYF
J: TRBJ2-4; size: .; D: TRBD2; V: TRBV9; DNA: TGTGCCAGCAGCGCGACTAGCGGGGGAGGGTGGAACATTCAGTACTTC; CDR3: CASSATSGGGWNIQYF
J: TRBJ1-4; size: .; D: .; V: TRBV5-1; DNA: TGCGCCAGCAGCTTGGAGGGGGGGCGAGGGGAAAAACTGTTTTTT; CDR3: CASSLEGGRGEKLFF
J: TRBJ2-4; size: once; D: .; V: TRBV24-1; DNA: TGTGCCACCAGTGATTCCGGTCGGGTAAACATTCAGTACTTC; CDR3: CATSDSGRVNIQYF
J: TRBJ2-2; size: few; D: TRBD1; V: TRBV24-1; DNA: TGTGCCACCAGTGATTTGTTGACAGGGGCGAACACCGGGGAGCTGTTTTTT; CDR3: CATSDLLTGANTGELFF
J: TRBJ2-7; size: .; D: .; V: TRBV6-6; DNA: TGTGCCAGCAGTCCGCGGGAAATAGCGGCCTACGAGCAGTACTTC; CDR3: CASSPREIAAYEQYF
J: TRBJ1-1; size: .; D: TRBD1; V: TRBV7-8; DNA: TGTGCCAGCAGCTTTCGGACAGGGGATGGGACTGAAGCTTTCTTT; CDR3: CASSFRTGDGTEAFF
J: TRBJ1-6; size: .; D: .; V: TRBV6-5; DNA: TGTGCCAGCAAAGATCTCAGTTCACCCCTCCACTTT; CDR3: CASKDLSSPLHF
J: TRBJ1-5; size: .; D: TRBD1; V: TRBV5-1; DNA: TGCGCCAGCAGCTTGGAGGGGGCCCAGCCCCAGCATTTT; CDR3: CASSLEGAQPQHF
J: TRBJ2-5; size: .; D: TRBD2; V: TRBV7-9; DNA: TGTGCCAGCAGCACCAGCGCCGGGGGGGCGGAGACCCAGTACTTC; CDR3: CASSTSAGGAETQYF
J: TRBJ1-5; size: .; D: .; V: TRBV5-5; DNA: TGTGCCAGCAGCTTGGGACAGTTGGCAGGCAATCAGCCCCAGCATTTT; CDR3: CASSLGQLAGNQPQHF
J: TRBJ1-1; size: .; D: TRBD1; V: TRBV30; DNA: TGTGCCTGGAGTCCCCGGACAGGGAGTGTGAACACTGAAGCTTTCTTT; CDR3: CAWSPRTGSVNTEAFF
J: TRBJ2-7; size: .; D: TRBD2; V: TRBV12-3/TRBV12-4; DNA: TGTGCCAGCACCCCCTGGGGGGGAGAGCAGTACTTC; CDR3: CASTPWGGEQYF
J: TRBJ2-3; size: .; D: TRBD1; V: TRBV2; DNA: TGTGCCAGCGGGGGACAGACAGATACGCAGTATTTT; CDR3: CASGGQTDTQYF
J: TRBJ1-2; size: once; D: TRBD1; V: TRBV6-5; DNA: TGTGCCAGCAGTAATGACAGGGTGGGTGGCTACACCTTC; CDR3: CASSNDRVGGYTF
J: TRBJ1-2; size: .; D: TRBD1; V: TRBV12-5; DNA: TGTGCTAGTGGCTTGGACAGGGGGCTCTATGGCTACACCTTC; CDR3: CASGLDRGLYGYTF
J: TRBJ1-2; size: .; D: .; V: TRBV11-2; DNA: TGTGCCAGCAGCTTAGATTTCTTAACGAGGGGCTACACCTTC; CDR3: CASSLDFLTRGYTF
J: TRBJ2-2; size: .; D: .; V: TRBV9; DNA: TGTGCCAGCAGCGTAGGACAGAACACCGGGGAGCTGTTTTTT; CDR3: CASSVGQNTGELFF
J: TRBJ2-5; size: .; D: TRBD2; V: TRBV5-6; DNA: TGTGCCAGCGGACTAGCTTCAGAGACCCAGTACTTC; CDR3: CASGLASETQYF
J: TRBJ1-5; size: .; D: .; V: TRBV7-2; DNA: TGTGCCAGCAGCTTCCCGGGGAGGCATCAAGCCCAGCATTTT; CDR3: CASSFPGRHQAQHF
J: TRBJ1-6; size: .; D: TRBD1; V: TRBV18; DNA: TGTGCCAGCTCACCTGGGACAGGGGGTTCGGATTCACCCCTCCACTTT; CDR3: CASSPGTGGSDSPLHF
J: TRBJ1-2; size: .; D: .; V: TRBV30; DNA: TGTGCCTGGAGTGCCATAGATGGCTACACCTTC; CDR3: CAWSAIDGYTF
J: TRBJ1-1; size: .; D: .; V: TRBV19; DNA: TGTGCCAGTACCTTAGGTTCGGGGATCAACACTGAAGCTTTCTTT; CDR3: CASTLGSGINTEAFF